A single T cell receptor beta chain is shown here with its context. This clonotype was counted ten times or more. No cognate antigen has been identified for it. Qualities for individual bases were not recorded, and no much larger clone is one base off. This record comes from a study of neurological immune-mediated disorders (dated 2019 in TCRdb). Background on the whole study: Among the roughly 35 multiple sclerosis patients, roughly 31 had relapsing-remitting MS and 3 had secondary progressive MS. Peripheral blood TCR-beta repertoires from patients with HTLV-I-associated myelopathy (HAM/TSP), patients with multiple sclerosis, and healthy controls were compared in the study using UMI-based sequencing. The roughly 100 TCR-beta libraries covered PBMC samples along with longitudinal samples, technical triplicates, and paired sorted CD4+ and CD8+ T-cell subsets. The cohort comprised about 70 subjects: roughly 14 HAM/TSP patients, some 35 multiple sclerosis patients and about 20 healthy controls. Overall study results and their limits: Expanded clones from different subjects shared no identical CDR3 amino acid sequences, which suggests that TCR-beta repertoires were private in all groups. In a phylogenetic analysis, the repertoires of 18 out of 34 MS patients fell into a single cluster of related CDR3 sequences, pointing to a possible signature at the repertoire level. TCR clonal expansion was highest in HAM/TSP patients and lowest in MS patients, with MS patients falling below even healthy controls. The MS cluster was not associated with any clinical or MRI features, and the authors stated that larger cohorts are needed.

cDNA was synthesized by template-switch 5'RACE using a primer with a 10-nucleotide random unique molecular identifier that tagged each TCR transcript. Every sequencing run yielded over 190 million TCR-beta sequences covering 15-18 subjects. The RNeasy kit was used for extraction of total RNA. The KAPA Real-time Library Amplification kit was used to amplify TCR-beta VDJ regions with primers for the TCR constant region and the 5'RACE anchor. A first PCR added sample indexes and Illumina adaptors, and a second PCR then raised library yield. After purification with Ampure beads, the TCR product of roughly 650 bp was size-selected on a 2% E-gel SizeSelection system. Before pooling, libraries had their quality checked on a Bioanalyzer, their concentration measured with Qubit, and their quantity determined with the Kapa Library Quantification kit. An Illumina HiSeq 2500 was used to sequence the libraries paired-end at 2 x 150 bp. To increase sequence diversity, roughly 24-32% phiX was spiked into each library pool. On the authors' methods: The quality-filtered reads were processed with the UMI-based MiGEC pipeline, whose error correction step removed more than 85% of the raw TCR sequences. VDJ genes were aligned to IMGT germline references, and each clonotype was defined by a unique CDR3 amino acid sequence together with V-J genes. Clonal expansion, Shannon diversity and CDR3 relatedness were evaluated with VDJtools (CalcPairwiseDistances, ClusterSamples), while phylogenetic trees were built in CLCbio workbench. A clone was classed as expanded if it had 8 or more unique UMIs, a cutoff based on coefficient-of-variation modelling across technical triplicates. TCRdb reprocessed the public reads (quality trimming at Q25 with fastp, clone calling with MiXCR) and kept in-frame beta chains. CDR3 protein sequences are deduplicated, and each keeps its most common genes and DNA. The V and J calls reflect TCRdb's pipeline rather than the authors' work. This sample gives around 50,000 distinct CDR3 sequences in total; 3% to 4.5% of them show up just once. Together, the top ten hold 6.5% of the sample.

For the unsorted PBMC libraries, 2 million PBMCs were stored in RNAlater at -80 degrees C until RNA extraction and were used to generate the libraries. The multiple sclerosis patients were enrolled in a US clinical protocol that evaluated disease progression with magnetic resonance imaging. Peripheral blood was subjected to Ficoll-Hypaque density gradient centrifugation to isolate PBMCs, which were then cryopreserved in liquid nitrogen. Cut back by 6 bases and 10 bases, the V and J ends lie 10 bases apart. The CDR3 starts with the cysteine, ends with the phenylalanine, and has 11 residues. Only the CDR3 part of the read is kept: 33 bases, read in frame from the first base. From the germline V gene, CDR1 is MNHEY and CDR2 is SVGEGT.

Sequenced input: PBMCs. The TCR sequence derives from a man aged 55 to 70 with multiple sclerosis. Recombination connected TRBV6-2 or TRBV6-3 to TRBJ2-1; the D segment is perhaps TRBD1 or TRBD2, each sharing 5 matched bases. The DNA sequence follows: TGTGCCAGCAGCCACCGGGACGAGCAGTTCTTC. This codes for CASSHRDEQFF.